This TCR beta chain was recovered during a study of CD8 T cells in ankylosing spondylitis (dated by TCRdb to the late 2010s). Regarding the research as a whole: The study set out to find disease-linked TCR variants by profiling T cell receptor beta repertoires in ankylosing spondylitis patients and healthy donors. Peripheral blood samples were taken, and synovial fluid was additionally collected from ankylosing spondylitis patients. The whole study cohort included about a hundred healthy donors and roughly 24 ankylosing spondylitis patients. The research as a whole found: The disease-linked clones had a CD8+ phenotype and were found at relatively low frequencies in peripheral blood. Some of the motif variants had been reported before in the synovial fluid and blood of reactive arthritis patients, a finding that suggests common disease-initiation mechanisms. Significant enrichment of the disease-linked clones was reported in matched synovial fluid samples from ankylosing spondylitis patients. Blood from ankylosing spondylitis patients appeared to be characterized by a TCR beta motif composed of roughly 8 highly homologous amino acid variants.

The CDR3 has 12 amino acids, counting the end cysteine and phenylalanine. Only the CDR3 DNA is retained, 36 bases long and in frame from the first base. Cut back by 2 bases and 8 bases, the V and J ends lie 10 bases apart. As encoded in the germline V gene (reference sequence), CDR1 is DFQATT while CDR2 is SNEGSKA. This clonotype came up many times. Its antigen is unknown. Qualities for individual bases were not recorded, and no much larger clone is one base off. TCRdb shows the sequencer as Illumina HiSeq 2500. Quantitative 5'-RACE with molecular barcodes was used to prepare TCR beta libraries. The paper's processing steps were these. To identify disease-linked TCR variants, a new computational method was used, one built on a probabilistic model of VDJ rearrangement. In TCRdb, the public reads were trimmed at Q25 with fastp and aligned with MiXCR, with productive beta chains retained. Every entry covers one CDR3 protein and lists the most common genes and DNA from its rows. None of the V and J calls come from the authors' own analysis; TCRdb made them. In all, the sample holds more than 250,000 distinct CDR3 sequences, and less than 10% of those were seen once. The ten largest account for about 14% of the sample.

This receptor was identified in a male donor with ankylosing spondylitis. The sequenced material came from blood, either unsorted or a sorted T cell fraction (not recorded which). The sequence joins TRBV20-1 to TRBJ2-1; too little of a D gene remains to name it. The bases are TGCAGTGCTAGATCCTTTTGGGATGAGCAGTTCTTC. This encodes CSARSFWDEQFF.